Listed below are T cell receptor beta chains from one sample, sequenced in a study of T cell repertoires in cytomegalovirus infection. Each CDR3 protein is one row after TCRdb ran MiXCR on the reads. The sample includes around 740,000 distinct CDR3 sequences, about a third seen only once; the top ten take around 2.6%. Sequencing used PBMCs. These receptors all come from a human donor in good health (CMV status not recorded). Some clones in this sample may be carry-over from other donors' samples. Both conserved end residues are part of each CDR3. Fields, in order: clone size, D gene, J gene, V gene, CDR3 DNA, CDR3 protein. A D gene is named only where the DNA matches it firmly. Clone size is not always given. Where it is, it says once, few, many or a class for expanded clones.

NA NA TRBJ1-6 TRBV20-1 TGCAGTGCTAGAGCTGTTCTGACCTTTAATTCACCCCTCCACTTT CSARAVLTFNSPLHF
many TRBD2 TRBJ2-2 TRBV7-8 TGTGCCAGCAGCTCGGGACTAGCGGGCAACACCGGGGAGCTGTTTTTT CASSSGLAGNTGELFF
NA TRBD1 TRBJ2-2 TRBV14 TGTGCCAGCAGCTTGCGCACCGGGACAGGTACCGGGGAGCTGTTTTTT CASSLRTGTGTGELFF
NA TRBD1 TRBJ2-5 TRBV2 TGTGCCAGCAGCTGGGACAGGGCCGTAGAGACCCAGTACTTC CASSWDRAVETQYF
NA TRBD1 TRBJ2-3 TRBV28 TGTGCCAGCAGTTCGCTCGGGACAGGGGTTGAGATTGCAGATACGCAGTATTTT CASSSLGTGVEIADTQYF
few TRBD1 TRBJ1-1 TRBV5-6 TGTGCCAGCAGCCGGTCGGACAGGGGCCAGACTGAAGCTTTCTTT CASSRSDRGQTEAFF
NA NA TRBJ2-1 TRBV29-1 TGCAGCGTCCATACCTCCCGCTCCTACAATGAGCAGTTCTTC CSVHTSRSYNEQFF
NA NA TRBJ2-7 TRBV29-1 TGCAGCGGTGGACAGAACTACGAGCAGTACTTC CSGGQNYEQYF
NA NA TRBJ1-5 TRBV20-1 TGCAGTGCTTACTCCGGGGGTAGCAATCAGCCCCAGCATTTT CSAYSGGSNQPQHF
NA NA TRBJ1-1 TRBV6-8 TGTGCCAGCAGTTCCTATCTGGCCACTGAAGCTTTCTTT CASSSYLATEAFF
NA NA TRBJ2-6 TRBV18 TGTGCCAGCTCTGTAGTCCCTGGGGCCAACGTCCTGACTTTC CASSVVPGANVLTF
NA NA TRBJ2-5 TRBV29-1 TGCAGCGTTTATTCTGGGACCCAGTACTTC CSVYSGTQYF
NA NA TRBJ1-6 TRBV7-9 TGTGCCAGCAGCTTGGACCCCCCATATAATTCTCCCCTCCACTTT CASSLDPPYNSPLHF
NA NA TRBJ2-3 TRBV20-1 TGCAGTGCTAGCCCCTCGCAGGGGGGTACAGATACGCAGTATTTT CSASPSQGGTDTQYF
NA NA TRBJ1-2 TRBV6-8 TGTGCCAGCAGTTTATGGGGGATATCGGATGGCTACACCTTC CASSLWGISDGYTF
few NA TRBJ1-1 TRBV28 TGTGCCAGCAGTTATAAAGGGAGGACAAAAGGGGGAGCTTTCTTT CASSYKGRTKGGAFF
NA TRBD1 TRBJ2-1 TRBV5-7 TGTGCCAGCAGCGGGCCGGACAGGGACACTAACAATGAGCAGTTCTTC CASSGPDRDTNNEQFF
NA TRBD1 TRBJ1-5 TRBV10-3 TGTGCCATCAGCCCGATGACAGGGCTGGATCAGCCCCAGCATTTT CAISPMTGLDQPQHF
NA NA TRBJ2-3 TRBV27 TGTGCCAGCAGTTTTGGGGCTCCAGATACGCAGTATTTT CASSFGAPDTQYF
once NA TRBJ1-5 TRBV12-5 TGTGCTGGGGGGGATCAGCCCCCGCATTTT CAGGDQPPHF
few NA TRBJ2-3 TRBV2 TGTGCCAGCAGTGCCAACCCGGGATTTTGGGGCAGCACAGATACGCAGTATTTT CASSANPGFWGSTDTQYF
few TRBD2 TRBJ2-5 TRBV28 TGTGCCAGCAGGTGGACTAGCGGGACTGATCAAGAGACCCAGTACTTC CASRWTSGTDQETQYF
NA NA TRBJ1-1 TRBV6-5 TGTGCCAGCAGTTATGGAATAGGGACTGAAGCTTTCTTT CASSYGIGTEAFF
NA TRBD1 TRBJ1-4 TRBV25-1 TGTGCCAGCAGTGACGCATCCTCAGGGGGGGGAACTAAACTGTTTTTT CASSDASSGGGTKLFF